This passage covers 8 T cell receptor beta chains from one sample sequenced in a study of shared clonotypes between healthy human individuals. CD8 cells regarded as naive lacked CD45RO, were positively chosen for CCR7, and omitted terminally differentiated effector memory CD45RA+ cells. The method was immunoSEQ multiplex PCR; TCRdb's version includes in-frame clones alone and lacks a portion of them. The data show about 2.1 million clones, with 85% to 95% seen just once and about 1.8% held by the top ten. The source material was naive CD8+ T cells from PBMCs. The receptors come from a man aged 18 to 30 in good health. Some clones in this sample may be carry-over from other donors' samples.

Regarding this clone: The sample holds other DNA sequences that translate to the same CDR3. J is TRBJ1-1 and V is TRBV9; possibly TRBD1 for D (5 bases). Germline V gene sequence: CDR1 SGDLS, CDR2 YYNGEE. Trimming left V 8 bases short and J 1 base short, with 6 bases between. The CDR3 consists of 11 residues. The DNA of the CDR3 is TGTGCCAGTGGGGGGAACACTGAAGCTTTCTTT. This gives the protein CASGGNTEAFF.

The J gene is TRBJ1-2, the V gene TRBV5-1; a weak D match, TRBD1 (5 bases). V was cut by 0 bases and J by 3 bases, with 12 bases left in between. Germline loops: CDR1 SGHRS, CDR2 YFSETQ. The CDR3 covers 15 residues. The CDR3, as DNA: TGCGCCAGCAGCTTGGGAAGGGGCGGTGACTATGGCTACACCTTC. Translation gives CASSLGRGGDYGYTF. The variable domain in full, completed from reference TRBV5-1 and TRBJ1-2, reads KAGVTQTPRYLIKTRGQQVTLSCSPISGHRSVSWYQQTPGQGLQFLFEYFSETQRNKGNFPGRFSGRQFSNSRSEMNVSTLELGDSALYLCASSLGRGGDYGYTFGSGTRLTVV.

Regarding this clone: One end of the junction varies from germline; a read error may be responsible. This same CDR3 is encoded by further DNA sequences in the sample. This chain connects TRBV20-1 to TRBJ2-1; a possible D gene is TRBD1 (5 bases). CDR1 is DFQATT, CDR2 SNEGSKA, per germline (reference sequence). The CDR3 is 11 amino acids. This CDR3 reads CSARAGNEQFF. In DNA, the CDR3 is TGCAGTGCCAGAGCAGGGAATGAGCAGTTCTTC.

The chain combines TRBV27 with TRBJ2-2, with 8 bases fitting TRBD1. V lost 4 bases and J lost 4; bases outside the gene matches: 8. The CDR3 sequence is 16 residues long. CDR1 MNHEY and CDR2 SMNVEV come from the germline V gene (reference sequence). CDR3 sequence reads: CASSSLTGVGTGELFF. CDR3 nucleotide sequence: TGTGCCAGCAGTTCCTTGACAGGGGTGGGCACCGGGGAGCTGTTTTTT.

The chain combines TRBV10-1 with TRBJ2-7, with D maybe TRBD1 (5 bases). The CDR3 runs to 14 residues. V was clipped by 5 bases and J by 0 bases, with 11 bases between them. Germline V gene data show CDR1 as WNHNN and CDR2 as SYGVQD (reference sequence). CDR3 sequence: CASSPRVFSYEQYF. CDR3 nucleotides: TGCGCCAGCAGTCCCAGGGTATTCTCCTACGAGCAGTACTTC.

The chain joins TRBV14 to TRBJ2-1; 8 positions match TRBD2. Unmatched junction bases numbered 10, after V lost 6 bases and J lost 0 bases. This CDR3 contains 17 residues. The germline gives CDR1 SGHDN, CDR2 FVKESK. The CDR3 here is CASSRFPSGSSYNEQFF. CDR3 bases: TGTGCCAGCAGTCGCTTTCCAAGCGGGAGCTCCTACAATGAGCAGTTCTTC.

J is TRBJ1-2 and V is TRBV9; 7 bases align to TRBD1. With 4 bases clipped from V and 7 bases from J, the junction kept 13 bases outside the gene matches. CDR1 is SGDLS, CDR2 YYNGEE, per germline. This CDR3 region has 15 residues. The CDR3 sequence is CASSPEAGGDAGYTF. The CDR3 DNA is TGTGCCAGCAGCCCAGAGGCAGGGGGAGACGCTGGCTACACCTTC.

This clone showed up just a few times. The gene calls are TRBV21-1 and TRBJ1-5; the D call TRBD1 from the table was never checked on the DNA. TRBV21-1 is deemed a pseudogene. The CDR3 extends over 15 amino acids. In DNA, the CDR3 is TGTGCCAGCAGCAAAGGACAGGGTAACAATCAGCCCCAGCATTTT. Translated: CASSKGQGNNQPQHF.